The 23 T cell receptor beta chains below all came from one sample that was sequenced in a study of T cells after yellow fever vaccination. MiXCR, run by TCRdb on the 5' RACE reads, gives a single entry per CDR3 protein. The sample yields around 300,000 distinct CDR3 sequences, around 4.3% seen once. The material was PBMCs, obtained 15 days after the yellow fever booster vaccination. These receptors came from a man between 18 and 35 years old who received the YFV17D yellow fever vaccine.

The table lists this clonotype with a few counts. The CDR3 DNA sequence: TGTGCCAGCAGTTTATCGAGGACTAATGAAAAACTGTTTTTT. Translation: CASSLSRTNEKLFF. The rearrangement joins TRBV12-3 or TRBV12-4 to TRBJ1-4; no reliable D call. Trimming left V 2 bases short and J 2 bases short, with 6 bases between. The CDR3 runs 14 residues.

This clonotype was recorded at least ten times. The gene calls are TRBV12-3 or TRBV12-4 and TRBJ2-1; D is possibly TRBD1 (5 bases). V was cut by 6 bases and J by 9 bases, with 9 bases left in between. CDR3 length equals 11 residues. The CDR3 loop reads CASSQTVEQFF. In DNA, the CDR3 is TGTGCCAGCAGCCAGACAGTTGAGCAGTTCTTC.

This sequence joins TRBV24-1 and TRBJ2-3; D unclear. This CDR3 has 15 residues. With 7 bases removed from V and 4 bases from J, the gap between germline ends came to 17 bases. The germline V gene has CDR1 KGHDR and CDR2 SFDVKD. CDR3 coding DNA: TGTGCCACCAGGGATCGGAAAGGATTCCCAGATACGCAGTATTTT. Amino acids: CATRDRKGFPDTQYF.

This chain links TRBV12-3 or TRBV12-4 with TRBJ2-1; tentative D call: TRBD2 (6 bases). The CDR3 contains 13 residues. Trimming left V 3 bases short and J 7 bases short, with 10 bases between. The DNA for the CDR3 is TGTGCCAGCAGTTTTGGGACTGGTAATGAGCAGTTCTTC. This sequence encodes CASSFGTGNEQFF.

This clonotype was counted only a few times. The CDR3 sequence is CASSLTGTGRYNEQFF. For the CDR3, the DNA is TGTGCCAGCAGCTTAACGGGGACGGGGAGGTACAATGAGCAGTTCTTC. This chain uses TRBV7-3 with TRBJ2-1, with D perhaps TRBD2 (6 bases). CDR1 SGHTA and CDR2 FQGTGA come from the germline V gene. The CDR3 has 16 residues. V dropped 0 bases and J dropped 4 bases, with 13 bases sitting between them.

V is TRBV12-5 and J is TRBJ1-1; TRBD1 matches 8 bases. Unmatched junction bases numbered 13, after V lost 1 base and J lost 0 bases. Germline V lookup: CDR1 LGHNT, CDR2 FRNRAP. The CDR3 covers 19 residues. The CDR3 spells CASGLAFSPGQVLNTEAFF. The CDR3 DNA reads TGTGCTAGTGGTTTGGCCTTTTCTCCGGGACAGGTCTTGAACACTGAAGCTTTCTTT.

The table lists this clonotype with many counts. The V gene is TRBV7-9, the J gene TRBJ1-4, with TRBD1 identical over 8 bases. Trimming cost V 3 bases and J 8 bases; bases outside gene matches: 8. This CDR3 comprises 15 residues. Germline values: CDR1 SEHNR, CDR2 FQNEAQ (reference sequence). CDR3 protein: CASSLRTGGKEKLFF. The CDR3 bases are TGTGCCAGCAGCTTGAGAACAGGGGGGAAAGAAAAACTGTTTTTT.

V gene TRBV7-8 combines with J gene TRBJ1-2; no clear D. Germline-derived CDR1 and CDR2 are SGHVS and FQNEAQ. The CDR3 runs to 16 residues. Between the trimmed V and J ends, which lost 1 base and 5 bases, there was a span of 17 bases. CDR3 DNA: TGTGCCAGCAGCTTAGAGGGCCGGGATTGGACGTATGGCTACACCTTC. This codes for CASSLEGRDWTYGYTF.

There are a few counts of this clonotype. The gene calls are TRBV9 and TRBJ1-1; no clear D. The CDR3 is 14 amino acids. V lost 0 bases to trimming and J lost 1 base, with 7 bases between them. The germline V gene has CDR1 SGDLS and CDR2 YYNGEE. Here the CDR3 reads CASSVEGQNTEAFF. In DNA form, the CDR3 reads TGTGCCAGCAGCGTAGAGGGTCAGAACACTGAAGCTTTCTTT.

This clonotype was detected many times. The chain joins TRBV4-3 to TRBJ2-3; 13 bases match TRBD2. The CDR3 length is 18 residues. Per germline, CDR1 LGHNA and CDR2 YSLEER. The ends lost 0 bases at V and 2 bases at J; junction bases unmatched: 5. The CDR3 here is CASSQDKLAGGVTDTQYF. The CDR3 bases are TGCGCCAGCAGCCAAGATAAACTAGCGGGGGGGGTCACAGATACGCAGTATTTT.

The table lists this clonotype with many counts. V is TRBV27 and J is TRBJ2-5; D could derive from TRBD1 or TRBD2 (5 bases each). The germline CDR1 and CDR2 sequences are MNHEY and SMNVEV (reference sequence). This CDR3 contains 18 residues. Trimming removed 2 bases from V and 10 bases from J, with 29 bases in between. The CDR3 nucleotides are TGTGCCAGCAGTTTAATTCATCCGGAACTAGGGGTTTTGAGTGTCCAGTACTTC. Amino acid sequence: CASSLIHPELGVLSVQYF.

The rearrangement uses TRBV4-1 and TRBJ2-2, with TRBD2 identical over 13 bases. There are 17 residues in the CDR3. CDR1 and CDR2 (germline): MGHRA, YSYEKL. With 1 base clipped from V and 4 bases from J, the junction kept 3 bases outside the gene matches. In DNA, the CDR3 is TGCGCCAGCAGCCAAGTCCGACTAGCGGGGGGCACCGGGGAGCTGTTTTTT. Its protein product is CASSQVRLAGGTGELFF.

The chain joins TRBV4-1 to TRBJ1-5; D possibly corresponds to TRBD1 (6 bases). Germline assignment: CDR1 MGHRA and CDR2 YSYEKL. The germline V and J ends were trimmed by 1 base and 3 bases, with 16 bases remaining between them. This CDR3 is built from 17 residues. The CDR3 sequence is CASSQGPGATNNQPQHF. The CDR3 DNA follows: TGCGCCAGCAGCCAAGGTCCGGGGGCGACGAACAATCAGCCCCAGCATTTT.

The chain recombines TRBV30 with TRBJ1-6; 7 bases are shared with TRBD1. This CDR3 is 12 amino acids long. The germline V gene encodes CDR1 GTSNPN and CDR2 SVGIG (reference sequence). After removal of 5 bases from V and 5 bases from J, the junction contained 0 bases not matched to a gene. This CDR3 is CAWGTDNSPLHF. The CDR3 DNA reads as TGTGCCTGGGGGACAGATAATTCACCCCTCCACTTT.

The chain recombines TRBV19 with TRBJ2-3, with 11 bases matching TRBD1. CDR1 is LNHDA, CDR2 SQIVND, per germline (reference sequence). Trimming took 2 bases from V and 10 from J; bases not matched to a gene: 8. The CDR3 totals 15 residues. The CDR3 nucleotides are TGTGCCAGTAGTATAACGGCGTTGGGACAGGGGGCGCAGTATTTT. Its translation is CASSITALGQGAQYF.

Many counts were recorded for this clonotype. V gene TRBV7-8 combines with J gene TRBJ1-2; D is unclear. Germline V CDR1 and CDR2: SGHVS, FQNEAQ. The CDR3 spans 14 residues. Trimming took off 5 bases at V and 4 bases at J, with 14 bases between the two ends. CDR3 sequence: CASSAQEISYGYTF. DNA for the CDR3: TGTGCCAGCAGCGCGCAGGAGATAAGCTATGGCTACACCTTC. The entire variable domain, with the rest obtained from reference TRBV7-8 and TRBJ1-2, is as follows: GAGVSQSPRYKVAKRGQDVALRCDPISGHVSLFWYQQALGQGPEFLTYFQNEAQLDKSGLPSDRFFAERPEGSVSTLKIQRTQQEDSAVYLCASSAQEISYGYTFGSGTRLTVV.

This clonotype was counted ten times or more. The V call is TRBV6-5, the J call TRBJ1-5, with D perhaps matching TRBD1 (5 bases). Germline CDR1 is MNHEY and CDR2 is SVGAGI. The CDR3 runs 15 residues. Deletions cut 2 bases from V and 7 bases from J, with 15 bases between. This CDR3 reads CASSYGQGTGQPQHF. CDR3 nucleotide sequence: TGTGCCAGCAGTTACGGTCAGGGAACCGGCCAGCCCCAGCATTTT.

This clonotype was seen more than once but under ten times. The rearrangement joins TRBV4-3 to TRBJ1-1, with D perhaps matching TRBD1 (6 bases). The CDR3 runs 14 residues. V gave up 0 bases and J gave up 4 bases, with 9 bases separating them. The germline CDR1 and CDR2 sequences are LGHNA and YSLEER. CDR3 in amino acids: CASSQDLRGTEAFF. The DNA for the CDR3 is TGCGCCAGCAGCCAAGATCTCAGGGGCACTGAAGCTTTCTTT.

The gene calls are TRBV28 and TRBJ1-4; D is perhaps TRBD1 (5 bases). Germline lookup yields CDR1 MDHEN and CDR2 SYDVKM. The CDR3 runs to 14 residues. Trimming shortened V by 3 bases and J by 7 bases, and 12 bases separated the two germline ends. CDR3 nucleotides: TGTGCCAGCAGTTTTACTACCGGGGCTGAAAAACTGTTTTTT. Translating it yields CASSFTTGAEKLFF.

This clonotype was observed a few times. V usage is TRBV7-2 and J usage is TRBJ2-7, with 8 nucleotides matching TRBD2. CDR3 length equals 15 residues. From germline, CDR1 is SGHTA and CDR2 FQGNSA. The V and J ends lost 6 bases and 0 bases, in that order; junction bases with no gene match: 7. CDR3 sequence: CASRESGGLSYEQYF. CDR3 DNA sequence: TGTGCCAGCAGGGAAAGCGGGGGCCTCTCCTACGAGCAGTACTTC.

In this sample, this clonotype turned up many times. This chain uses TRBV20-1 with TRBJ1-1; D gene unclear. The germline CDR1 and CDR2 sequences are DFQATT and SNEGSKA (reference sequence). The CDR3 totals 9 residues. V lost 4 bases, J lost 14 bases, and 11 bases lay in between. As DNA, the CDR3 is TGCAGTGCTAATTCCGGGCGCTTCTTT. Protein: CSANSGRFF.

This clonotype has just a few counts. The chain's CDR3 is CASSYRGQGGETQYF. The CDR3 DNA reads TGTGCCAGCAGCTATCGGGGGCAGGGGGGGGAGACCCAGTACTTC. This rearrangement joins TRBV7-8 to TRBJ2-5, with D perhaps TRBD1 or TRBD2 (7 bases each). With 4 bases removed from V and 5 bases from J, the gap between germline ends came to 17 bases. This CDR3 is 15 amino acids long. The germline V gene has CDR1 SGHVS and CDR2 FQNEAQ.

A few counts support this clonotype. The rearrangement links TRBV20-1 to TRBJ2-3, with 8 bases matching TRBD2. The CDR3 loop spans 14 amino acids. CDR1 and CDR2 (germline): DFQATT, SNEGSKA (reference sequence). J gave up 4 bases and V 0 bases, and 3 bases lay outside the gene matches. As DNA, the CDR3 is TGCAGTGCTAGAGACGGACTAGCCGCAGATACGCAGTATTTT. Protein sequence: CSARDGLAADTQYF.